A selection of T cell receptor beta chains follows, all from one sample in a study of T cells of healthy individuals. MiXCR, run by TCRdb on the 5' RACE reads, gives a single entry per CDR3 protein. The table records tens of thousands of distinct CDR3 sequences, 15% to 20% of them present only once. These receptors all stem from a human donor in good health. The CDR3 runs from the conserved cysteine through the conserved F or W. The D gene is left open where the match is weak. Rows give clone size only sometimes, using once, few, many, or a class for an expanded clone.

d_call j_call v_call clone_size cdr3_aa cdr3_nt
NA TRBJ1-1 TRBV4-1 many CASSIGGNTEAFF TGCGCCAGCAGCATAGGGGGGAACACTGAAGCTTTCTTT
NA TRBJ1-1 TRBV2 few CASSEDTEAFF TGTGCCAGCAGTGAGGACACTGAAGCTTTCTTT
NA TRBJ1-1 TRBV7-6 few CASSETVKGTEAFF TGTGCCAGCAGCGAGACCGTCAAGGGAACTGAAGCTTTCTTT
TRBD1 TRBJ2-2 TRBV5-1 NA CASSVTGTTGELFF TGCGCCAGCAGCGTGACAGGGACGACCGGGGAGCTGTTTTTT
NA TRBJ2-1 TRBV6-2/TRBV6-3 few CASSSTPGYNEQFF TGTGCCAGCAGTTCCACGCCGGGCTACAATGAGCAGTTCTTC
TRBD2 TRBJ2-5 TRBV18 many CASSPQGLAGEETQYF TGTGCCAGCTCACCACAGGGACTAGCGGGAGAGGAGACCCAGTACTTC
TRBD1 TRBJ1-4 TRBV2 NA CASSRDRGTNEKLFF TGTGCCAGCAGTAGGGACAGGGGAACTAATGAAAAACTGTTTTTT
TRBD1 TRBJ1-1 TRBV4-1 NA CASSQEGTGTTEAFF TGCGCCAGCAGCCAAGAAGGGACAGGGACCACTGAAGCTTTCTTT
TRBD1 TRBJ1-2 TRBV12-3/TRBV12-4 NA CASSPGQLYGYTF TGTGCCAGCAGTCCGGGACAGCTCTATGGCTACACCTTC
NA TRBJ1-1 TRBV9 few CASSVDGEAFF TGTGCCAGCAGCGTAGACGGCGAAGCTTTCTTT
TRBD2 TRBJ2-3 TRBV5-1 few CASSRGNLAGGYTDTQYF TGCGCCAGCAGCAGAGGAAACTTAGCGGGGGGGTACACAGATACGCAGTATTTT
NA TRBJ1-6 TRBV11-2 NA CASSLQGWDNSPLHF TGTGCCAGCAGCTTACAGGGCTGGGATAATTCACCCCTCCACTTT
TRBD1 TRBJ1-1 TRBV6-1 many CASSAGQGITEAFF TGTGCCAGCAGTGCCGGACAGGGGATTACTGAAGCTTTCTTT
TRBD1 TRBJ1-5 TRBV4-2 medium-sized CASSLRQGDDQPQHF TGTGCCAGCAGCCTCCGACAGGGCGACGATCAGCCCCAGCATTTT
NA TRBJ2-7 TRBV6-1 many CASSQGEYF TGTGCCAGCAGTCAGGGAGAGTACTTC
NA TRBJ2-1 TRBV3-1 many CASSQGSRNEQFF TGTGCCAGCAGCCAGGGGAGTCGTAATGAGCAGTTCTTC
NA TRBJ2-1 TRBV25-1 NA CASSEWARGSEQFF TGTGCCAGCAGTGAATGGGCGAGAGGGAGTGAGCAGTTCTTC
TRBD2 TRBJ2-1 TRBV5-4 many CASSPGTSGKVGNEQFF TGTGCCAGCAGCCCAGGGACTAGCGGGAAAGTGGGCAATGAGCAGTTCTTC
NA TRBJ2-7 TRBV5-1 many CASSVGTGNYEQYF TGCGCCAGCAGCGTAGGGACGGGAAACTACGAGCAGTACTTC
NA TRBJ1-2 TRBV4-1 few CASSQDAGAYNYGYTF TGCGCCAGCAGCCAAGATGCGGGGGCATATAACTATGGCTACACCTTC
NA TRBJ1-1 TRBV6-2/TRBV6-3 NA CASAGETYTEAFF TGTGCCAGCGCAGGGGAAACTTACACTGAAGCTTTCTTT
NA TRBJ2-1 TRBV11-1 many CASSLERYNEQFF TGTGCCAGCAGCTTGGAACGATACAATGAGCAGTTCTTC
NA TRBJ2-3 TRBV6-4 few CASSDRGGSDTQYF TGTGCCAGCAGTGACAGGGGAGGCAGTGATACGCAGTATTTT
NA TRBJ1-2 TRBV20-1 many CSAWDGGYTF TGCAGTGCTTGGGACGGTGGCTACACCTTC
TRBD2 TRBJ2-3 TRBV7-8 NA CASSLAGGITDTQYF TGTGCCAGCAGCTTAGCGGGAGGGATCACAGATACGCAGTATTTT
NA TRBJ1-2 TRBV7-9 NA CASSFYRDGPYGYTF TGTGCCAGCAGTTTTTATCGGGACGGGCCCTATGGCTACACCTTC
NA TRBJ1-1 TRBV29-1 many CSVKTRGTEAFF TGCAGCGTTAAGACGCGGGGCACTGAAGCTTTCTTT
NA TRBJ1-2 TRBV12-3/TRBV12-4 NA CASSFGQSPMSYTF TGTGCCAGCAGTTTTGGACAGTCCCCTATGAGCTACACCTTC
NA TRBJ2-1 TRBV9 NA CPTCGPVDEQFF TGTCCCACCTGTGGACCCGTAGATGAGCAGTTCTTC
NA TRBJ2-1 TRBV19 NA CASSIDGASRGEQFF TGTGCCAGTAGTATCGACGGGGCCTCTAGGGGTGAGCAGTTCTTC
TRBD1 TRBJ1-2 TRBV4-1 many CASSRQGADYGYTF TGCGCCAGCAGCCGACAGGGGGCGGACTATGGCTACACCTTC
TRBD1 TRBJ1-1 TRBV12-3/TRBV12-4 many CASSQRDRGTEAFF TGTGCCAGCAGTCAACGGGACAGGGGAACTGAAGCTTTCTTT
NA TRBJ2-7 TRBV6-6 few CASSLYLTYEQYF TGTGCCAGCAGTCTATACCTTACCTACGAGCAGTACTTC
NA TRBJ2-7 TRBV18 NA CASSQLGQLPRTPDYEQYF TGTGCCAGCTCCCAACTGGGGCAGCTACCCCGGACCCCCGACTACGAGCAGTACTTC
NA TRBJ2-5 TRBV20-1 NA CSARDRDPTVQETQYF TGCAGTGCTAGAGATAGGGACCCTACCGTCCAAGAGACCCAGTACTTC
NA TRBJ2-5 TRBV9 many CASSVDRGTQYF TGTGCCAGCAGCGTAGACCGGGGAACCCAGTACTTC
NA TRBJ2-7 TRBV9 NA CASSAQGDQGYEQYF TGTGCCAGCAGCGCGCAGGGAGACCAGGGCTACGAGCAGTACTTC
TRBD1 TRBJ2-7 TRBV27 NA CASRKPGTAAYEQYF TGTGCCAGCAGAAAACCTGGGACAGCCGCCTACGAGCAGTACTTC
NA TRBJ2-2 TRBV11-1 once CASSRRATNTGELFF TGTGCCAGCAGCCGGAGGGCAACGAACACCGGGGAGCTGTTTTTT
NA TRBJ1-1 TRBV6-5 NA CASSYGGEMNTEAFF TGTGCCAGCAGTTACGGGGGGGAGATGAACACTGAAGCTTTCTTT
TRBD2 TRBJ2-1 TRBV20-1 many CSVLGGLAGGFRSYNEQFF TGCAGTGTATTAGGTGGTTTGGCGGGAGGCTTTAGGTCCTACAATGAGCAGTTCTTC
NA TRBJ2-2 TRBV11-3 many CASTASTGELFF TGTGCCAGCACGGCGAGCACTGGGGAGCTGTTTTTT
TRBD1 TRBJ1-5 TRBV5-5 many CASSLMTGEGQPQHF TGTGCCAGCAGCCTAATGACAGGGGAAGGTCAGCCCCAGCATTTT
NA TRBJ1-2 TRBV3-1 NA CASSQEDGSYGYTF TGTGCCAGCAGCCAAGAAGACGGTTCCTATGGCTACACCTTC
NA TRBJ1-3 TRBV2 few CASSGRTDRNTIYF TGTGCCAGCAGTGGGAGGACGGACCGGAACACCATATATTTT
NA TRBJ2-5 TRBV28 many CASSSYLYQETQYF TGTGCCAGCAGTTCTTACCTGTACCAAGAGACCCAGTACTTC
NA TRBJ1-1 TRBV7-7 NA CASSLKVGTEAFF TGTGCTAGCAGCTTAAAAGTTGGAACTGAAGCTTTCTTT
NA TRBJ2-7 TRBV2 NA CASKLSHLYEQYF TGTGCCAGCAAGTTATCCCACCTCTACGAGCAGTACTTC
NA TRBJ2-1 TRBV7-3 NA CASSLGHYNEQFF TGTGCCAGCAGCTTAGGCCACTACAATGAGCAGTTCTTC
TRBD1 TRBJ2-7 TRBV10-3 few CAITGRTGSSYEQYF TGTGCCATCACGGGGAGGACAGGGAGCTCCTACGAGCAGTACTTC
TRBD2 TRBJ2-7 TRBV18 NA CASSPSGDYEQYF TGTGCCAGCTCACCTAGCGGGGACTACGAGCAGTACTTC
TRBD1 TRBJ1-6 TRBV7-9 NA CASSLGQGDNSPLHF TGTGCCAGCAGCTTAGGACAGGGCGATAATTCACCCCTCCACTTT
NA TRBJ1-2 TRBV7-2 many CASSNFVLSEGGNGAYTF TGTGCCAGCAGCAATTTCGTTCTCAGTGAGGGCGGCAATGGTGCCTACACCTTC
NA TRBJ2-6 TRBV10-3 few CAIRAGAGANVLTF TGTGCCATCAGAGCGGGTGCTGGGGCCAACGTCCTGACTTTC